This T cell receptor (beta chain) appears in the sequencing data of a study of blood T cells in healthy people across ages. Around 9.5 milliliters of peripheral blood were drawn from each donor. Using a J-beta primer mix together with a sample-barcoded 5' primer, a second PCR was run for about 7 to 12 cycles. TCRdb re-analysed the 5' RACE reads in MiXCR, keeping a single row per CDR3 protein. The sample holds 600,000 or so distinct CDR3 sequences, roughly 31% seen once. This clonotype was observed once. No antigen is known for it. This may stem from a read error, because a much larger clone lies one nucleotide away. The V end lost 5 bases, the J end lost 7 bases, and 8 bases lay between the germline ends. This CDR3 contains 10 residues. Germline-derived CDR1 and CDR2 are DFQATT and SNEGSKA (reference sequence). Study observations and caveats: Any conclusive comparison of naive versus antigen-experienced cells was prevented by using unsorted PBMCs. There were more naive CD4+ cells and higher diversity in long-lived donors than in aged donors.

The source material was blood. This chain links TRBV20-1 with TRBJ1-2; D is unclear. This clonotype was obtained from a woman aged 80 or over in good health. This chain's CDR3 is CSAGAVGYTF. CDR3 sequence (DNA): TGCAGTGCTGGAGCTGTTGGCTACACCTTC.